Described below is a single T cell receptor (beta chain) sequence and its context. Repertoires were generated with immunoSEQ multiplex PCR, while TCRdb's copy carries only in-frame clones and drops some. Among 150,000 to 200,000 clones listed, 85% to 95% were seen once. The germline V gene has CDR1 SEHNR and CDR2 FQNEAQ (reference sequence). The V segment lost 5 bases and the J segment 6 bases; nucleotides outside the gene matches: 6. The CDR3 contains 13 residues. These data originate in a study of blood T cell repertoires in COVID-19. Seattle's cohort entered during active infection and was followed longitudinally.

The sequenced sample was peripheral blood. The rearrangement links TRBV7-9 to TRBJ1-2; 7 bases align to TRBD1. This receptor was identified in a man younger than 40 with COVID-19, enrolled during active disease. The CDR3 sequence is CASSPTGVDGYTF. The CDR3 DNA is TGTGCCAGCAGCCCTACAGGGGTCGATGGCTACACCTTC.